This T cell receptor beta chain derives from a study of type 1 and type 2 diabetes patients (TCRdb year 2016). Looking at the study overall: About ten type 1 diabetes patients, a few type 2 diabetes patients and six nondiabetic controls were recruited in China to form the cohort. Throughout the study, CD4 or CD8 MicroBeads on MACS columns were used to positively select CD4+ and CD8+ T cells from PBMCs. A total of 18,976,912 paired-end reads were generated across the whole study. Similar V gene usage was observed when roughly 20-cycle and 25-cycle amplification were compared, suggesting similar primer efficiencies and random PCR bias. TCRbeta libraries were sequenced paired-end on Illumina HiSeq 2000 or MiSeq instruments. Type 2 diabetes patients were included as a disease comparison group for the type 1 diabetes patients. The study profiled TCRbeta repertoires by high-throughput sequencing to compare type 1 diabetes, type 2 diabetes and nondiabetic individuals. General study outcomes and caveats: Only a few highly-expanded CD4+ clones (median one) were found in type 2 diabetes patients, and these clones made up a median roughly 4% of reads. Only a limited number of T2D and control samples were sequenced, so some T1D-only HECs might also appear in more T2D or control samples. High diversity was shown by type 2 diabetes repertoires, and the diversity was significantly greater than that of type 1 diabetes repertoires in both CD4+ and CD8+ T cells. Study groups were not matched for age and gender, which possibly biased interpretation. Highly correlated V and J gene usage patterns were observed for type 2 diabetes and control samples, with an average of around 0.97 between samples.

The CDR3 measures 16 amino acids from cysteine to phenylalanine. Only CDR3 DNA remains: 48 bases, in frame from the first base. Trimming takes 6 bases off V and 0 bases off J; junction bases not matched to a gene: 8. Looking up the germline V gene yields CDR1 WSHSY and CDR2 SAAADI. Points on this clonotype: Its antigen remains undetermined. No qualities accompany the bases; no much larger clone lies one base away.

Sequencing was performed on an Illumina MiSeq. Genomic DNA from sorted T cell subsets was used as template for TCRbeta CDR3 amplification. Multiplex PCR with 30 forward and 13 reverse primers amplified the TCRbeta CDR3 region. AMPure XP beads were used to purify the PCR products, after which a second roughly 25-cycle PCR added indices and adaptors. Before sequencing, libraries were gel-purified with the QIAquick Gel Extraction Kit. In the paper's pipeline: Paired-end reads were merged with FLASH and aligned to IMGT V, D and J germline references using IgBLAST. Reads with less than 70% alignment identity to germline references were removed, leaving around 10 million reads across the study. CDR3 boundaries, reading frame and productivity were assigned following IMGT definitions. Clones at or above 1% of reads were defined as highly-expanded clones, and diversity was measured by normalized Shannon entropy. Group differences in Shannon entropy were tested with unpaired two-tailed t-tests. TCRdb reworked the public reads: Q25 trimming with fastp, MiXCR clone assembly, productive beta chains retained. Rows are unified per CDR3 protein, each entry keeping the most common DNA and genes. Clone size and V and J calls follow TCRdb, not the original study. The sample includes around 300,000 distinct CDR3 sequences, with approximately 45% observed a single time. The ten largest make up roughly an eighth of the sample.

All diabetic patients met standard classification criteria for type 1 or type 2 diabetes, with glucose and C-peptide assessed by WHO-recommended methods. Donors were excluded if they had other autoimmune diseases or infections within the previous four weeks. Around 10 milliliters of peripheral blood were drawn from each participant. PBMCs were isolated with LymphoPrep density separation. The sequenced sample consisted of peripheral blood mononuclear cells (PBMCs). The receptor chain draws on TRBV10-2 and TRBJ1-1, and 9 junctional nucleotides match TRBD1. This clonotype originated in a man aged 18 to 30 with type 2 diabetes. Read as DNA, the sequence is TGCGCCAGCAGAAGACAGGGGGGGATCATGAACACTGAAGCTTTCTTT. Translation gives CASRRQGGIMNTEAFF.